The 18 T cell receptor beta chains presented below share a single source sample, sequenced in a study of cytomegalovirus exposure and HLA in healthy donors. PCR was performed using 60 Vbeta and 13 Jbeta primers. Sequencing used immunoSEQ multiplex PCR; TCRdb keeps in-frame clones, though not all of them. The sample holds 150,000 to 200,000 clones, about 72% seen once. The sequencing sample was made of PBMCs. These receptors were obtained from a girl aged 5 to 17 in good health and CMV-seronegative.

The chain links TRBV7-3 to TRBJ2-7, with 7 bases fitting TRBD1. The V gene's germline CDR1 is SGHTA and CDR2 FQGTGA. The CDR3 is 14 amino acids. V gave up 5 bases and J gave up 5 bases; unmatched junction bases: 9. CDR3 sequence: CASSNTGARDEQYF. As DNA, the CDR3 is TGTGCCAGCAGCAATACAGGGGCCCGCGACGAGCAGTACTTC.

V and J are TRBV6-1 and TRBJ2-7; 10 bases align to TRBD2. With 2 bases clipped from V and 1 base from J, the junction kept 5 bases outside the gene matches. CDR1 and CDR2 from the germline V gene are MNHNS and SASEGT. This CDR3 region has 16 residues. DNA of the CDR3: TGTGCCAGCAGTGAATCTGTTAGCGGGGGGTCCTACGAGCAGTACTTC. Its protein is CASSESVSGGSYEQYF.

The sample holds one count of this clone. Germline is not matched at one junction end, which may reflect a read error. The genes are TRBV5-1 and TRBJ2-5, with a tentative D call TRBD2 (6 bases). In germline, CDR1 is SGHRS, CDR2 YFSETQ. The CDR3 is 14 amino acids. The CDR3 loop is CASTPSGVLEAQYF. Here the CDR3 DNA reads TGCGCCAGCACCCCATCGGGGGTATTAGAGGCCCAGTACTTC.

The rearrangement links TRBV21-1 to TRBJ1-4; no check of the table's D call, TRBD1, against the DNA was made. TRBV21-1 is a pseudogene. This CDR3 has 14 amino acids. The CDR3 region is CASSLDRGGEKLFF. The DNA of the CDR3 is TGTGCCAGCAGCCTTGACAGGGGTGGTGAAAAACTGTTTTTT.

The V call is TRBV4-1, the J call TRBJ2-5; D gene unclear. Germline CDR1 MGHRA, CDR2 YSYEKL. The CDR3 runs to 13 residues. V lost 4 bases, J lost 5 bases, and 11 bases lay in between. In DNA form, the CDR3 reads TGCGCCAGCAGCCGCGTTGTCGGGGAGACCCAGTACTTC. Its protein is CASSRVVGETQYF.

This clone appeared once. The rearrangement joins TRBV4-1 to TRBJ2-2; tentative D call: TRBD1 (6 bases). The germline gives CDR1 MGHRA, CDR2 YSYEKL. Deletions cut 1 base from V and 6 bases from J, with 15 bases between. The length of the CDR3 is 16 residues. The CDR3: CASSQAGAVGSGELFF. CDR3 nucleotide sequence: TGCGCCAGCAGCCAAGCAGGGGCGGTGGGGTCCGGGGAGCTGTTTTTT.

This chain connects TRBV11-2 to TRBJ2-6; D ambiguous. This CDR3 spans 14 amino acids. Germline lookup yields CDR1 SGHAT and CDR2 FQNNGV. V lost 5 bases, J lost 4 bases, and 9 bases lay in between. The CDR3 region has the DNA TGTGCCAGCAGCCTACCATCAGGGGCCAACGTCCTGACTTTC. Translating it yields CASSLPSGANVLTF.

The chain links TRBV7-9 to TRBJ2-1; weak D call: TRBD2 (7 bases). Germline CDR1 is SEHNR and CDR2 is FQNEAQ (reference sequence). With 5 bases removed from V and 7 bases from J, the gap between germline ends came to 21 bases. The CDR3 runs 16 residues. The CDR3 loop reads CASSQSDSGGQNEQFF. In DNA form, the CDR3 reads TGTGCCAGCAGCCAGTCTGACTCGGGGGGACAAAATGAGCAGTTCTTC.

J is TRBJ2-3 and V is TRBV10-3, with 7 bases that match TRBD1. V dropped 6 bases and J dropped 3; count of bases not matched to a gene: 6. Germline CDR1 ENHRY, CDR2 SYGVKD. This CDR3 has 14 amino acids. The DNA for the CDR3 is TGTGCCATCAGACTACAGGGGACGACAGATACGCAGTATTTT. It is translated as CAIRLQGTTDTQYF.

V usage is TRBV10-1 and J usage is TRBJ1-2; D is perhaps TRBD1 (6 bases). Germline CDR1 and CDR2: WNHNN and SYGVQD (reference sequence). The CDR3 loop spans 14 amino acids. The V end was cut by 7 bases, the J end by 1 base, with 13 bases between. CDR3 sequence: CASTKNRVNYGYTF. Here the CDR3 DNA reads TGCGCCAGCACTAAAAACAGGGTTAACTATGGCTACACCTTC.

This chain connects TRBV7-9 to TRBJ1-4; possibly TRBD1 for D (6 bases). Trimming removed 4 bases from V and 15 bases from J, with 15 bases in between. The CDR3 runs to 12 residues. Germline loops: CDR1 SEHNR, CDR2 FQNEAQ (reference sequence). CDR3 sequence: CASSSMDSEVFF. The CDR3 nucleotides read TGTGCCAGCAGCTCAATGGACAGTGAGGTGTTTTTT.

This chain links TRBV7-3 with TRBJ2-2; 8 nucleotides agree with TRBD1. The CDR3 totals 15 residues. V trimming: 5 bases; J trimming: 7 bases; junction bases outside the gene matches: 9. Germline loops: CDR1 SGHTA, CDR2 FQGTGA. CDR3 amino acids: CASSPAGQGGGELFF. CDR3 nucleotides: TGTGCCAGCAGCCCCGCCGGACAGGGAGGCGGGGAGCTGTTTTTT.

The chain carries TRBV4-1 and TRBJ1-3, with D perhaps matching TRBD1 (5 bases). Trimming left V 0 bases short and J 5 bases short, with 11 bases between. The CDR3 is 15 residues long. CDR1 and CDR2 from the germline V gene are MGHRA and YSYEKL. CDR3 DNA sequence: TGCGCCAGCAGCCAAGATGAATCAGGGAGAAACACCATATATTTT. Residues: CASSQDESGRNTIYF.

The rearrangement uses TRBV14 and TRBJ1-2, with 9 bases that match TRBD1. The V gene's germline CDR1 is SGHDN and CDR2 FVKESK. With 4 bases clipped from V and 4 bases from J, the junction kept 7 bases outside the gene matches. The CDR3 is 15 amino acids. CDR3 coding DNA: TGTGCCAGCAGCCCATCGAAGACAGGGGGCTATGGCTACACCTTC. The encoded protein is CASSPSKTGGYGYTF.

The chain recombines TRBV7-9 with TRBJ1-2, with TRBD1 matching over 10 bases. Germline assignment: CDR1 SEHNR and CDR2 FQNEAQ (reference sequence). Trimming at V came to 5 bases and at J to 6 bases, leaving 9 bases not matched to a gene. CDR3 length: 15 residues. CDR3 amino acids: CASSVTGTGVNGYTF. The CDR3 DNA reads TGTGCCAGCAGCGTCACCGGGACAGGGGTGAATGGCTACACCTTC.

The chain joins TRBV5-6 to TRBJ2-5; the D gene is possibly TRBD1 (5 bases). The germline V gene has CDR1 SGHDT and CDR2 YYEEEE. The CDR3 consists of 14 residues. V was pared by 0 bases and J by 3 bases, with 9 bases between. The CDR3 DNA sequence: TGTGCCAGCAGCTTGGGTCCAGGGAAAGAGACCCAGTACTTC. Its protein is CASSLGPGKETQYF.

The V and J genes are TRBV19 and TRBJ2-2, with 15 bases lining up with TRBD2. Trimming removed 10 bases from V and 5 bases from J; junction bases left unmatched: 8. Germline lookup yields CDR1 LNHDA and CDR2 SQIVND (reference sequence). CDR3 length: 16 residues. The CDR3 DNA reads as TGTGCCACCGCGGGACTAGCGGGGGGAGGGACCGGGGAGCTGTTTTTT. Translated, it gives CATAGLAGGGTGELFF.

This clone was counted only a few times. V usage is TRBV2 and J usage is TRBJ2-2; D may be TRBD2 (7 bases). The germline gives CDR1 SNHLY, CDR2 FYNNEI. This CDR3 spans 14 amino acids. V lost 7 bases to trimming and J lost 2 bases, with 11 bases between them. This CDR3 is CASKGGVNTGELFF. CDR3 DNA: TGTGCCAGCAAGGGGGGGGTCAACACCGGGGAGCTGTTTTTT.